This paragraph reports one T cell receptor (beta chain). Its antigen is as yet unknown. This sample stems from a study of identical twins. General study points: Models came in too low on out-of-frame TCR alpha sharing in monozygotic twins.

A universal primer site was added by template switching, and unique molecular identifiers were carried by the cDNA. MiXCR was run by TCRdb on the 5' RACE reads, yielding one entry per CDR3 protein. The sample carries fewer than 550,000 distinct CDR3 sequences, roughly an eighth recorded once. This same sample was also part of a study on yellow fever vaccine responses in identical twins.

The TCR was taken from a woman between 18 and 30 years old in good health. The sequenced sample consisted of CD4+ T cells sorted from blood.

CDR3 sequence: CASSLDYSPLHF. The CDR3 coding sequence is TGTGCCAGCAGCTTGGATTATTCACCCCTCCACTTT. This chain connects TRBV7-8 to TRBJ1-6; D remains unclear. Germline V gene lookup returns CDR1 SGHVS and CDR2 FQNEAQ. This CDR3 has 12 amino acids. V was pared by 3 bases and J by 8 bases, with 5 bases between.